This T cell receptor beta chain was recorded in a study of shared clonotypes between healthy human individuals. With respect to this clone: The antigen is not known.

V trimming: 3 bases; J trimming: 3 bases; junction bases outside the gene matches: 5. The CDR3 runs 15 residues. The germline V gene has CDR1 SNHLY and CDR2 FYNNEI. The data were produced by immunoSEQ multiplex PCR, yet TCRdb's version contains in-frame clones alone and is incomplete. Of about 2.1 million clones in the sample, 80% to 95% were seen once. Study-wide results and caveats: For naive CD4 cells, 5% to 6.5% of clonotypes were shared across a handful of donors. Richness estimates generally favored naive over memory subsets.

Naive CD8 isolation took CD45RO-negative cells positively selected for CCR7 and excluded terminally differentiated effector memory CD45RA+ cells. This clonotype was sampled from a man in his late teens or twenties in good health. Some clones in this sample may be carry-over from other donors' samples. Specimen: naive CD8+ T cells from PBMCs. V gene TRBV2 combines with J gene TRBJ2-3; 8 bases line up with TRBD2. CDR3 in amino acids: CASSDSVAGTDTQYF. The CDR3 DNA follows: TGTGCCAGCAGTGATTCGGTAGCGGGAACAGATACGCAGTATTTT.